This T cell receptor beta chain emerged from a study of blood T cell repertoires in COVID-19. The CDR3 sequence is 15 residues long. Germline CDR1 is LGHDT and CDR2 is YNNKEL (reference sequence). The ends were cut back, 2 bases at V and 2 bases at J, with 10 bases in the middle. Libraries were prepared by immunoSEQ multiplex PCR; TCRdb keeps only in-frame clonotypes and omits some of them. The sample records 150,000 to 200,000 clones, 82% being singletons. The origin of this receptor is a woman in her thirties or forties with COVID-19, enrolled during active disease. Sequencing was performed on peripheral blood. The gene calls are TRBV3-1 (or the pseudogene TRBV3-2) and TRBJ2-1; D not resolved. The CDR3: CASSQRLPAYNEQFF. The CDR3 nucleotides are TGTGCCAGCAGCCAAAGACTTCCTGCCTACAATGAGCAGTTCTTC.